The rows below give T cell receptor beta chains drawn from one sample of a study of identical twins. TCRdb reprocessed the 5' RACE reads via MiXCR and lists one record per CDR3 protein. The sample includes 350,000 to 600,000 distinct CDR3 sequences, 14% of them seen just once. This same sample was also taken into another study, of yellow fever vaccine responses in identical twins.

Sequenced input: CD4+ T cells sorted from blood. Source of these receptors: a woman aged 18-29 years in good health. Both conserved end residues are part of each CDR3. Each record gives: clone size, V gene, J gene, D gene, CDR3 DNA, CDR3 protein. A D gene is named only where the DNA matches it firmly. Expanded clones are given a class, and other clones once, few, many or no size at all.

>.|TRBV29-1|TRBJ2-7|.
TGCAGCGTTGGACAGATCGGCGAGCAGTACTTC
CSVGQIGEQYF
>.|TRBV7-2|TRBJ2-1|.
TGTGCCAGCAGCTTAGTATCGTTGAATGAGCAGTTCTTC
CASSLVSLNEQFF
>.|TRBV25-1|TRBJ2-3|TRBD1
TGTGCCAGCAGTAGTACCTGGGGGACAGGGGGTTCAGATACGCAGTATTTT
CASSSTWGTGGSDTQYF
>once|TRBV7-6|TRBJ2-1|TRBD2
TGTGCCAGCAGGTCACTAGCGGGGGGTAACAATGAGCAGTTCTTC
CASRSLAGGNNEQFF
>.|TRBV25-1|TRBJ2-7|.
TGTGCCAGCAGCTGGGGGGCCGAGTCTTACGAGCAGTACTTC
CASSWGAESYEQYF
>.|TRBV4-2|TRBJ2-3|TRBD1
TGTGCCAGCAGCCAAGCGGTCGGACAGGAAAAGCAGTATTTT
CASSQAVGQEKQYF
>many|TRBV20-1|TRBJ2-7|.
TGCAGTGCTCTTTTAGCCCAGAGCTCCTACGAGCAGTACTTC
CSALLAQSSYEQYF
>many|TRBV7-8|TRBJ1-5|.
TGTGCCAGCCGGGACGGAAGCAATCAGCCCCAGCATTTT
CASRDGSNQPQHF
>few|TRBV5-6|TRBJ2-6|.
TGTGCCAGCAGACTTACACAGGGACTCCCTGGGGCCAACGTCCTGACTTTC
CASRLTQGLPGANVLTF
>.|TRBV28|TRBJ2-2|TRBD1
TGTGCCAGCAGTTTATGGGGCTCCGGACAGGGGGCGACCGGGGAGCTGTTTTTT
CASSLWGSGQGATGELFF
>.|TRBV2|TRBJ2-4|.
TGTGCCAGCCTGGCCCCCGCAAACATTCAGTACTTC
CASLAPANIQYF
>few|TRBV9|TRBJ1-5|TRBD1
TGTGCCAGCAGCGTTGGACAGGGGATTGACAAGCCCCAGCATTTT
CASSVGQGIDKPQHF
>.|TRBV5-7|TRBJ2-3|.
TGTGCCAGCAGCCCCATCGGGGAGAGCCTTAGGACAGATACGCAGTATTTT
CASSPIGESLRTDTQYF
>few|TRBV20-1|TRBJ2-5|TRBD1
TGCAGTGCTAGTGGGACAGTCCAAGAGACCCAGTACTTC
CSASGTVQETQYF
>.|TRBV3-1|TRBJ2-1|.
TGTCCGTTCCGGGGCCCCTACAATGAGCAGTTCTTC
CPFRGPYNEQFF
>.|TRBV15|TRBJ1-1|.
TGTGCCACCAGCAGAGTTGGACAGACTGAAGCTTTCTTT
CATSRVGQTEAFF
>few|TRBV4-3|TRBJ2-1|TRBD2
TGCGCCAGCAGCCAAGATCTTGCGGGAGGACAGCAGTTCTTC
CASSQDLAGGQQFF
>.|TRBV7-8|TRBJ2-5|.
TGTGCCAGCAGCCCCGTCCGGGAGACCCAGTACTTC
CASSPVRETQYF
>few|TRBV7-2|TRBJ2-7|TRBD2
TGTGCCAGCAGCCCACGGTCGACTAGCTTGTACGAGCAGTACTTC
CASSPRSTSLYEQYF
>few|TRBV24-1|TRBJ1-6|.
TGTGCCGATCGGGACATTAATTCACCCCTCCACTTT
CADRDINSPLHF
>.|TRBV5-6|TRBJ2-7|.
TGTGCCAGCAGCTTGACGGTGGGAACCCTATACGAGCAGTACTTC
CASSLTVGTLYEQYF
>few|TRBV3-1|TRBJ2-1|TRBD2
TGTGCCAGCAGCCTTTTCCCAGCGGGGGGGCGCAATGAGCAGTTCTTC
CASSLFPAGGRNEQFF
>.|TRBV7-8|TRBJ2-3|.
TGTGCCAGCAGCTGGGACAACACAGATACGCAGTATTTT
CASSWDNTDTQYF
>many|TRBV6-1|TRBJ2-7|TRBD2
TGTGCCAGCATGTGGCTAGCGGGATACGAGCAGTACTTC
CASMWLAGYEQYF
>.|TRBV24-1|TRBJ2-2|.
TGTGCCACCAGTGCAGGGCAGGAGGTTAACACCGGGGAGCTGTTTTTT
CATSAGQEVNTGELFF
>.|TRBV29-1|TRBJ2-7|TRBD1
TGCAGCGTTACAAGGGACAGGGGGCTAAACGAGCAGTACTTC
CSVTRDRGLNEQYF
>.|TRBV4-2|TRBJ2-3|TRBD2
TGTGCCAGCAGCCAAGTCGTACTAGCGGGGGACACAGATACGCAGTATTTT
CASSQVVLAGDTDTQYF
>once|TRBV20-1|TRBJ2-1|TRBD2
TGCAGTGCTAGCTCACTAGCGGGGGGGCCCAATGAGCAGTTCTTC
CSASSLAGGPNEQFF
>few|TRBV15|TRBJ2-2|.
TGTGCCACCAGCAGAGGACAGTACGAGGAGCTGTTTTTT
CATSRGQYEELFF
>.|TRBV12-3/TRBV12-4|TRBJ2-5|.
TGTGCCAGCAGTCGGGTTGGGGGCAAGACCCAGTACTTC
CASSRVGGKTQYF
>.|TRBV9|TRBJ2-4|.
TGTGCCAGCAGCACCACCTTGGGTCAGGCCAATCAGTACTTC
CASSTTLGQANQYF
>many|TRBV5-1|TRBJ2-3|TRBD2
TGCGCCAGCAGCCGGGGACTAGCCGCCACAGATACGCAGTATTTT
CASSRGLAATDTQYF
>.|TRBV6-1|TRBJ2-7|TRBD1
TGTGCCAGCAGGAGGAAAACGCAGACAGGGGCCCGTTCCTACGAGCAGTACTTC
CASRRKTQTGARSYEQYF
>few|TRBV12-3/TRBV12-4|TRBJ2-3|TRBD2
TGTGCCAGCAGCCGCCGACTAGCGGGCCAGAGCACAGATACGCAGTATTTT
CASSRRLAGQSTDTQYF
>.|TRBV29-1|TRBJ2-5|TRBD2
TGCAGCTCGGGGACTAGCGGGAGTGAGACCCAGTACTTC
CSSGTSGSETQYF
>few|TRBV5-4|TRBJ2-5|TRBD2
TGTGCCAGCAGCAAAGTCCGGATAGCGGGCCAAGAGACCCAGTACTTC
CASSKVRIAGQETQYF
>.|TRBV20-1|TRBJ2-2|.
TGCAGTGCCCATAGGGGGGGGACAGGACACACCGGGGAGCTGTTTTTT
CSAHRGGTGHTGELFF
>.|TRBV15|TRBJ1-1|.
TGTGCCACCAGCAGAACGGGGAACACTGAAGCTTTCTTT
CATSRTGNTEAFF
>few|TRBV5-1|TRBJ2-5|TRBD1
TGCGCCAGCAGCCGGGACAGGGGGGCAAAAGAGACCCAGTACTTC
CASSRDRGAKETQYF
>.|TRBV5-1|TRBJ2-3|TRBD2
TGCGCCAGCAGCTTGTGGGGGACTAGCGGGAGCCCCGCGGCCACAGATACGCAGTATTTT
CASSLWGTSGSPAATDTQYF
>.|TRBV6-2/TRBV6-3|TRBJ1-5|.
TGTGCCAGCAGTTACATGAATCAGCCCCAGCATTTT
CASSYMNQPQHF
>.|TRBV6-1|TRBJ2-1|TRBD2
TGTGCCAGCAGCCGGGGGGGGAGCAATGAGCAGTTCTTC
CASSRGGSNEQFF